The 30 T cell receptor beta chains presented below share a single source sample, sequenced in a study of Ad26.COV2.S vaccination and SARS-CoV-2 variants. TCRdb's table, derived via immunoSEQ multiplex PCR, lists solely in-frame clones and lacks some. This sample has around 320,000 clones, with roughly 91% found just once. As to treatment: roughly 20 received Ad26.COV2.S at low or high dose, single or two shots; five or six received placebo; per-sample allocation not given. Samples analyzed were those drawn on day 63 after the first vaccine or placebo injection. The sample consisted of peripheral blood, taken in a trial of Ad26.COV2.S vaccine versus placebo. These receptors were obtained from a person aged 18-60 years who received the Ad26.COV2.S COVID-19 vaccine or a placebo.

This sequence joins TRBV6-5 and TRBJ1-5; D uncertain. V gave up 0 bases and J gave up 1 base, with 7 bases separating them. This CDR3 comprises 15 residues. Germline CDR1 reads MNHEY; CDR2 reads SVGAGI. CDR3 bases: TGTGCCAGCAGTTACTCGGGAGGGAGCAATCAGCCCCAGCATTTT. Its translation: CASSYSGGSNQPQHF.

This clone appeared a few times. The rearrangement uses TRBV10-1 and TRBJ1-5; TRBD1 matches 8 bases. Germline CDR1 is WNHNN and CDR2 is SYGVQD (reference sequence). V lost 7 bases and J lost 4; bases outside the gene matches: 18. The CDR3 is made up of 18 amino acids. The CDR3, as DNA: TGCGCCAGCATCGACAGGGGTCCCGGGTGCCTGAAAAATCAGCCCCAGCATTTT. This translates into CASIDRGPGCLKNQPQHF.

The chain combines TRBV5-5 with TRBJ1-5; D unresolved. Germline assignment: CDR1 SGHKS and CDR2 YYEKEE (reference sequence). Trimming stripped 0 bases from V and 0 bases from J, with 7 bases between. There are 15 residues in the CDR3. Written as DNA, the CDR3 is TGTGCCAGCAGCTTGGGGTCGGGTAGCAATCAGCCCCAGCATTTT. This gives the protein CASSLGSGSNQPQHF.

This clone was recorded only once. The gene calls are TRBV5-5 and TRBJ1-6; 11 bases fit TRBD1. The V gene's germline CDR1 is SGHKS and CDR2 YYEKEE (reference sequence). The CDR3 has 16 amino acids. Losses at the gene ends were 3 bases for V and 6 bases for J; bases not matched to a gene: 5. DNA of the CDR3: TGTGCCAGCAGCTATTGGGGGACAGGGGGTAATTCACCCCTCCACTTT. Amino acids: CASSYWGTGGNSPLHF.

The genes are TRBV4-2 and TRBJ2-7, with D possibly TRBD1 on 6 matching bases. Trimming took 0 bases from V and 1 from J, leaving 10 bases between them. The germline gives CDR1 LGHNA, CDR2 YNFKEQ. The CDR3 runs to 15 residues. DNA for the CDR3: TGTGCCAGCAGCCAAGATGGGACACCGTCCTACGAGCAGTACTTC. Translation gives CASSQDGTPSYEQYF.

The chain is built from TRBV11-1 and TRBJ2-7; tentative D call: TRBD1 (6 bases). The germline CDR1 and CDR2 sequences are SGHAT and FQDESV (reference sequence). This CDR3 has 13 residues. V was pared by 3 bases and J by 3 bases, with 9 bases between. CDR3 sequence: CASSLGTNYEQYF. CDR3 sequence (DNA): TGTGCCAGCAGCTTGGGGACAAACTACGAGCAGTACTTC. The full variable domain, its missing parts supplied by reference TRBV11-1 and TRBJ2-7, is EAEVAQSPRYKITEKSQAVAFWCDPISGHATLYWYRQILGQGPELLVQFQDESVVDDSQLPKDRFSAERLKGVDSTLKIQPAELGDSAMYLCASSLGTNYEQYFGPGTRLTVT.

This chain uses TRBV2 with TRBJ2-2, with D hard to call. The CDR3 sequence is 16 residues long. V was pared by 1 base and J by 0 bases, with 9 bases between. Germline V lookup: CDR1 SNHLY, CDR2 FYNNEI. Written as DNA, the CDR3 is TGTGCCAGCAGTGAAGTCGACCGAGCGAACACCGGGGAGCTGTTTTTT. Its translation is CASSEVDRANTGELFF.

In this sample, this clone turned up a few times. The DNA for the CDR3 is TGTGCCAGCTTTCAATCTCAGTTGAACACTGAAGCTTTCTTT. Its protein product is CASFQSQLNTEAFF. This chain joins TRBV2 and TRBJ1-1, with no clear D. V was pared by 8 bases and J by 0 bases, with 13 bases between. The CDR3 runs to 14 residues. Germline V gene lookup returns CDR1 SNHLY and CDR2 FYNNEI.

This clone was detected a few times. The rearrangement links TRBV5-1 to TRBJ1-1; weak D call: TRBD1 (6 bases). Germline V gene data show CDR1 as SGHRS and CDR2 as YFSETQ. The CDR3 covers 18 residues. V dropped 1 base and J dropped 1 base, with 20 bases sitting between them. CDR3 loop: CASSLYGGRGGRNTEAFF. CDR3 bases: TGCGCCAGCAGCTTGTATGGTGGCAGGGGAGGTAGGAACACTGAAGCTTTCTTT.

This chain links TRBV4-2 with TRBJ2-2; 9 bases agree with TRBD1. J gave up 7 bases and V 0 bases, and 6 bases lay outside the gene matches. The CDR3 totals 16 residues. The germline CDR1 and CDR2 sequences are LGHNA and YNFKEQ. The CDR3 here is CASSQDHRGHGGELFF. The CDR3 DNA reads TGTGCCAGCAGCCAAGACCACAGGGGGCATGGCGGGGAGCTGTTTTTT.

This clone has a handful of counts. This chain joins TRBV19 and TRBJ1-1, with TRBD1 as a possible D gene (6 bases). This CDR3 has 14 amino acids. The germline gives CDR1 LNHDA, CDR2 SQIVND (reference sequence). The ends were cut back, 7 bases at V and 0 bases at J, with 12 bases in the middle. The DNA for the CDR3 is TGTGCCAGTACCTACGGACAGATGAACACTGAAGCTTTCTTT. Translation gives CASTYGQMNTEAFF.

The genes are TRBV30 and TRBJ2-5, with D maybe TRBD2 (5 bases). From germline, CDR1 is GTSNPN and CDR2 SVGIG (reference sequence). Trimming shortened V by 0 bases and J by 1 base, and 12 bases separated the two germline ends. This CDR3 has 15 amino acids. The chain's CDR3 is CAWSVPSGFQETQYF. In DNA form, the CDR3 reads TGTGCCTGGAGTGTACCCAGCGGTTTCCAAGAGACCCAGTACTTC.

The chain has TRBV19 and TRBJ1-2; D is uncertain. CDR3 length: 14 residues. V shed 0 bases and J shed 4 bases, with 9 bases lying between them. CDR1 is LNHDA, CDR2 SQIVND, per germline (reference sequence). CDR3 amino acids: CASSIDPKGYGYTF. The DNA for the CDR3 is TGTGCCAGTAGTATAGACCCCAAAGGCTATGGCTACACCTTC.

This chain links TRBV27 with TRBJ2-1; 8 bases line up with TRBD1. The CDR3 has 17 residues. Trimming at V came to 6 bases and at J to 9 bases, leaving 19 bases not matched to a gene. Germline V gives CDR1 MNHEY, CDR2 SMNVEV (reference sequence). CDR3 amino acids: CASRRSTGALPTGEQFF. DNA for the CDR3: TGTGCCAGCAGACGATCGACAGGGGCACTACCCACGGGTGAGCAGTTCTTC.

This clone was observed once. This chain joins TRBV5-6 and TRBJ1-2; possible D gene TRBD1, 5 bases. Trimming shortened V by 1 base and J by 3 bases, and 13 bases separated the two germline ends. From germline, CDR1 is SGHDT and CDR2 YYEEEE. This CDR3 region has 15 residues. CDR3 amino acids: CASSLYLGTYYGYTF. For the CDR3, the DNA is TGTGCCAGCAGCTTGTATCTAGGGACCTACTATGGCTACACCTTC.

The V call is TRBV18, the J call TRBJ2-2; 7 bases match TRBD1. Germline CDR1 reads KGHSH; CDR2 reads LQKENI. V lost 3 bases and J lost 1; bases outside the gene matches: 11. The CDR3 spans 18 residues. In DNA, the CDR3 is TGTGCCAGCTCACCGACGAACAGGGGCCCCAGGAACACCGGGGAGCTGTTTTTT. Translating it yields CASSPTNRGPRNTGELFF.

Of note for this clone: Germline is not matched at one junction end, which may reflect a read error. The rearrangement joins TRBV7-2 to TRBJ2-3; no clear D. Germline CDR1 SGHTA, CDR2 FQGNSA. CDR3 length: 13 residues. In DNA form, the CDR3 reads TGTGCCAGCAGCTTAAACACAAGAAGTTTGTCTGCTTTT. Amino acids: CASSLNTRSLSAF.

The V gene is TRBV3-1 (or the pseudogene TRBV3-2), the J gene TRBJ1-1, with TRBD1 matching over 7 bases. This CDR3 comprises 14 residues. The germline gives CDR1 LGHDT, CDR2 YNNKEL (reference sequence). V lost 4 bases, J lost 9 bases, and 11 bases stayed unmatched. CDR3 nucleotide sequence: TGTGCCAGCAGCCTTAAATCAACAGGGGTTCAAGCTTTCTTT. It specifies CASSLKSTGVQAFF.

The V gene is TRBV11-3, the J gene TRBJ2-6, with TRBD1 identical over 10 bases. Trimming took 0 bases from V and 0 from J; bases not matched to a gene: 8. In germline, CDR1 is SGHNT, CDR2 YENEEA. The CDR3 has 20 amino acids. For the CDR3, the DNA is TGTGCCAGCAGCTTAGATCAGACAGGGGGCCTAAGCTCTGGGGCCAACGTCCTGACTTTC. Translating it yields CASSLDQTGGLSSGANVLTF.

The rearrangement links TRBV18 to TRBJ2-3; D is possibly TRBD1 (5 bases). Trimming took 4 bases from V and 3 from J, leaving 11 bases between them. There are 14 residues in the CDR3. In germline, CDR1 is KGHSH, CDR2 LQKENI. CDR3 region: CASSRQGQTDTQYF. DNA of the CDR3: TGTGCCAGCTCACGGCAGGGCCAAACAGATACGCAGTATTTT. Full variable domain (rest looked up from reference TRBV18 and TRBJ2-3): NAGVMQNPRHLVRRRGQEARLRCSPMKGHSHVYWYRQLPEEGLKFMVYLQKENIIDESGMPKERFSAEFPKEGPSILRIQQVVRGDSAAYFCASSRQGQTDTQYFGPGTRLTVL.

This chain joins TRBV4-3 and TRBJ1-5; 9 bases line up with TRBD1. Germline lookup yields CDR1 LGHNA and CDR2 YSLEER. There are 16 residues in the CDR3. V lost 1 base, J lost 6 bases, and 7 bases stayed unmatched. The CDR3 region has the DNA TGCGCCAGCAGCCAAGGCTTACAGGGGGCAAGTCAGCCCCAGCATTTT. It encodes CASSQGLQGASQPQHF.

The rearrangement links TRBV5-4 to TRBJ2-2; D not resolved. This CDR3 has 15 residues. Germline values: CDR1 SGHNT, CDR2 YYREEE (reference sequence). V was shortened by 0 bases and J by 4 bases, with 10 bases between the two germline ends. CDR3: CASSLETISTGELFF. CDR3 nucleotide sequence: TGTGCCAGCAGCTTGGAAACGATCTCCACCGGGGAGCTGTTTTTT.

This chain links TRBV6-5 with TRBJ2-7; D unclear. This CDR3 comprises 15 residues. Germline V gene lookup returns CDR1 MNHEY and CDR2 SVGAGI. V lost 7 bases and J 0 bases, leaving 16 bases between the germline ends. The CDR3 DNA is TGTGCCAGCAAACGGGCGGTTGATAGCTCCTACGAGCAGTACTTC. Translating gives CASKRAVDSSYEQYF.

V and J are TRBV29-1 and TRBJ1-1; D is possibly TRBD1 (5 bases). Per the germline V gene, CDR1 is SQVTM and CDR2 is ANQGSEA. Trimming removed 5 bases at V and 0 bases at J, with 10 bases between. CDR3 length: 13 residues. The CDR3 is CSVFRVMNTEAFF. CDR3 DNA sequence: TGCAGCGTTTTCAGGGTTATGAACACTGAAGCTTTCTTT.

CDR3 protein: CASSWGIEAFF. CDR3 nucleotide sequence: TGTGCCAGCAGCTGGGGGATTGAAGCTTTCTTT. This sequence joins TRBV5-8 and TRBJ1-1, with D possibly TRBD1 on 5 matching bases. Germline V CDR1 and CDR2: SGHTS, YDEGEE. The CDR3 consists of 11 residues. The germline V and J ends were trimmed by 3 bases and 7 bases, with 7 bases remaining between them.

The V and J genes are TRBV6-5 and TRBJ2-2; TRBD1 matches at 7 bases. The V gene end was trimmed by 4 bases and the J gene end by 7 bases; junction bases not matched to a gene: 9. The CDR3 runs 15 residues. CDR1 is MNHEY, CDR2 SVGAGI, per germline. The CDR3 spells CASSLDRIRNGELFF. CDR3 DNA: TGTGCCAGCAGTTTGGACAGGATAAGAAACGGGGAGCTGTTTTTT.

This chain connects TRBV27 to TRBJ2-2, with 7 nucleotides matching TRBD1. The CDR3 consists of 15 residues. Per the germline V gene, CDR1 is MNHEY and CDR2 is SMNVEV (reference sequence). The V segment lost 10 bases and the J segment 7 bases; nucleotides outside the gene matches: 15. CDR3 DNA: TGTGCCACCTCGAGGGGGAACCAGGGGGACGGGGAGCTGTTTTTT. Translation gives CATSRGNQGDGELFF.

The chain links TRBV7-2 to TRBJ1-2; 7 positions agree with TRBD1. V gave up 5 bases and J gave up 6 bases; unmatched junction bases: 3. This CDR3 is 12 amino acids long. Looked up from germline, CDR1 is SGHTA and CDR2 is FQGNSA. The CDR3 nucleotides read TGTGCCAGCAGCGAACAGGGGAATGGCTACACCTTC. This translates into CASSEQGNGYTF.

V and J are TRBV7-6 and TRBJ2-3, with D possibly being TRBD1 or TRBD2 (5 bases each). The CDR3 spans 15 residues. V dropped 5 bases and J dropped 5 bases, with 17 bases sitting between them. The V gene's germline CDR1 is SGHVS and CDR2 FNYEAQ. CDR3 in DNA: TGTGCCAGCAGCCTCGGGGCAGGAGCCGGAGATACGCAGTATTTT. The encoded protein is CASSLGAGAGDTQYF.

This sequence joins TRBV10-3 and TRBJ2-1; D assignment may be TRBD1 or TRBD2 (6 bases each). V was cut by 5 bases and J by 8 bases, with 10 bases left in between. CDR1 and CDR2 (germline): ENHRY, SYGVKD. CDR3 length equals 12 residues. This CDR3 reads CAISPGADEQFF. CDR3 nucleotides: TGTGCCATCAGTCCGGGGGCCGATGAGCAGTTCTTC.